This T cell receptor beta chain derives from a study of cytomegalovirus exposure and HLA in healthy donors. Germline CDR1 is SNHLY and CDR2 is FYNNEI. The CDR3 runs 19 residues. V trimming: 4 bases; J trimming: 0 bases; junction bases outside the gene matches: 17. PCR used 60 Vbeta primers and 13 Jbeta primers. Using immunoSEQ multiplex PCR, the repertoire was profiled, and TCRdb retains in-frame clones only, with some absent. The sample carries about 130,000 clones, 75% to 90% recorded once. The sequenced sample was PBMCs. This TCR came from a man aged 18 to 30 in good health and CMV-seropositive. The rearrangement joins TRBV2 to TRBJ2-7; TRBD1 aligns across 8 bases. The DNA of the CDR3 is TGTGCCAGCAGTGCGGGGCTGGCAGGGGGCCGGCTTGGCTCCTACGAGCAGTACTTC. This encodes CASSAGLAGGRLGSYEQYF.